This T cell receptor (beta chain) came from a study of blood T cells in healthy people across ages. Study-wide results and limits: It was held that diversity estimates obtained from one million T cells represented underestimates. TCR beta diversity per million T cells fell roughly linearly with age.

Primers used in a second PCR of roughly 7 to 11 cycles were a sample-barcoded 5' primer and a J-beta primer mix. Tags on each cDNA molecule came from a template-switch adaptor with 12 random nucleotides. MiXCR, run by TCRdb on the 5' RACE reads, gives a single entry per CDR3 protein. The sample lists fewer than 2,000,000 distinct CDR3 sequences, about two fifths seen once, with under 30% in the top ten. Concerning this clonotype itself: Its antigen remains unidentified.

The donors, healthy Caucasians from Russia, were aged about 6 to 95. The germline V and J ends were trimmed by 5 bases and 8 bases, with 15 bases remaining between them. Germline V gene lookup returns CDR1 MDHEN and CDR2 SYDVKM. This CDR3 has 13 amino acids. Sequenced sample: blood. The rearrangement links TRBV28 to TRBJ1-1; D possibly corresponds to TRBD1 (5 bases). The receptor comes from a human donor in good health. The CDR3 here is CASSLQALGEAFF. CDR3 sequence (DNA): TGTGCCAGCAGTCTACAGGCCTTGGGGGAAGCTTTCTTT.